The 11 T cell receptor beta chains below come from one sample, sequenced in a study of blood T cell repertoires in COVID-19. Profiling relied on immunoSEQ multiplex PCR, and the TCRdb table lists in-frame clones only, not all of them. Of fewer than 200,000 clones listed, around 77% were seen once; the top ten hold 2.8%. The sequenced sample consisted of peripheral blood. The source is a man aged 70 or older with acute or convalescent COVID-19.

This chain links TRBV9 with TRBJ1-6, with TRBD1 matching 9 bases. CDR1 is SGDLS, CDR2 YYNGEE, per germline. The CDR3 length is 16 residues. J lost 8 bases, V lost 0 bases, and 6 bases had no gene match. CDR3 sequence reads: CASSVGDRAIDSPLHF. CDR3 coding DNA: TGTGCCAGCAGCGTAGGGGACAGGGCGATAGATTCACCCCTCCACTTT.

The chain has TRBV11-3 and TRBJ2-7, with TRBD2 identical over 7 bases. Germline V lookup: CDR1 SGHNT, CDR2 YENEEA. Trimming removed 1 base from V and 2 bases from J; junction bases left unmatched: 5. This CDR3 comprises 15 residues. CDR3 DNA: TGTGCCAGCAGCTTAGGGGGGGGACGGGCCTACGAGCAGTACTTC. It translates to CASSLGGGRAYEQYF.

Only one count was recorded for this clone. This chain connects TRBV5-4 to TRBJ2-1, with D perhaps matching TRBD2 (6 bases). CDR3 length: 15 residues. V was trimmed by 2 bases and J by 0 bases, leaving 9 bases between them. Germline values: CDR1 SGHNT, CDR2 YYREEE (reference sequence). CDR3 amino acids: CASSLPGSSYNEQFF. Here the CDR3 DNA reads TGTGCCAGCAGCTTACCCGGGAGCTCCTACAATGAGCAGTTCTTC.

The CDR3 sequence: CASSYSTSGGTYEQYF. The CDR3 nucleotides are TGTGCCAGCAGTTACTCGACTAGCGGGGGCACCTACGAGCAGTACTTC. The J gene is TRBJ2-7, the V gene TRBV6-5; 12 positions match TRBD2. This CDR3 comprises 16 residues. Per germline, CDR1 MNHEY and CDR2 SVGAGI. Unmatched junction bases numbered 2, after V lost 0 bases and J lost 2 bases.

This chain uses TRBV19 with TRBJ2-2, with D tentatively TRBD2 (6 bases). Trimming took 5 bases from V and 5 from J, leaving 21 bases between them. The CDR3 has 17 amino acids. Germline lookup yields CDR1 LNHDA and CDR2 SQIVND (reference sequence). CDR3 coding DNA: TGTGCCAGTAGTCTTACTAGCCCGGGGGTTAATACCGGGGAGCTGTTTTTT. This encodes CASSLTSPGVNTGELFF.

In its sample, this clone was seen a few times. The chain joins TRBV5-1 to TRBJ1-3; D unclear. The V and J ends lost 3 bases and 4 bases respectively, with 8 bases between them. There are 13 residues in the CDR3. Germline-derived CDR1 and CDR2 are SGHRS and YFSETQ. The CDR3 DNA reads as TGCGCCAGCAGCTCTACCACGGGAAACACCATATATTTT. Translation: CASSSTTGNTIYF.

The chain uses TRBV27 and TRBJ2-5; D uncertain. Germline V lookup: CDR1 MNHEY, CDR2 SMNVEV (reference sequence). The V and J ends lost 2 bases and 2 bases respectively, with 9 bases between them. The CDR3 length is 14 residues. The CDR3: CASSLRRQQETQYF. CDR3 nucleotide sequence: TGTGCCAGCAGTTTAAGGCGGCAGCAAGAGACCCAGTACTTC.

This clone was detected a few times. The chain couples TRBV18 to TRBJ1-4, with unresolved D. V was clipped by 4 bases and J by 3 bases, with 9 bases between them. The CDR3 totals 14 residues. Germline V CDR1 and CDR2: KGHSH, LQKENI. The CDR3, as DNA: TGTGCCAGCTCACAGTACAGCCCTAATGAAAAACTGTTTTTT. The encoded protein is CASSQYSPNEKLFF. Filled out from reference TRBV18 and TRBJ1-4, the complete variable domain reads NAGVMQNPRHLVRRRGQEARLRCSPMKGHSHVYWYRQLPEEGLKFMVYLQKENIIDESGMPKERFSAEFPKEGPSILRIQQVVRGDSAAYFCASSQYSPNEKLFFGSGTQLSVL.

The chain links TRBV19 to TRBJ2-1; 9 bases line up with TRBD2. The germline V gene has CDR1 LNHDA and CDR2 SQIVND (reference sequence). This CDR3 has 15 amino acids. Trimming took 6 bases from V and 4 from J; bases not matched to a gene: 7. CDR3 loop: CASRLAGTPYNEQFF. The CDR3 DNA follows: TGTGCCAGTAGGCTAGCGGGAACTCCTTACAATGAGCAGTTCTTC. The full variable domain, with the rest looked up from reference TRBV19 and TRBJ2-1, is DGGITQSPKYLFRKEGQNVTLSCEQNLNHDAMYWYRQDPGQGLRLIYYSQIVNDFQKGDIAEGYSVSREKKESFPLTVTSAQKNPTAFYLCASRLAGTPYNEQFFGPGTRLTVL.

The V and J genes are TRBV11-3 and TRBJ2-6; TRBD1 matches 7 bases. The V segment lost 5 bases and the J segment 4 bases; nucleotides outside the gene matches: 5. In germline, CDR1 is SGHNT, CDR2 YENEEA. There are 15 residues in the CDR3. CDR3 amino acids: CASSRQGSGANVLTF. The DNA for the CDR3 is TGTGCCAGCAGCCGACAGGGCTCAGGGGCCAACGTCCTGACTTTC.

CDR3 region: CASSQRAEAGELFF. CDR3 coding DNA: TGCGCCAGCAGCCAGAGAGCGGAGGCCGGGGAGCTGTTTTTT. V gene TRBV4-3 combines with J gene TRBJ2-2; perhaps TRBD2 as D (5 bases). V lost 3 bases, J lost 6 bases, and 11 bases lay in between. CDR3 length: 14 amino acids. The germline V gene encodes CDR1 LGHNA and CDR2 YSLEER.